Given below is one TCR beta chain in context. Time point specified: blood at routine non-recurrence follow-up after resection. Researchers sequenced whole RNA taken from tumor, nontumor lung or frozen PBMC without sorting. These data belong to a study of spatial heterogeneity in lung cancer. Overall study: Within raw reads, each unique TCR and UMI combination appeared on average more than ten times.

The CDR3 runs to 13 residues. V lost 6 bases and J lost 4; bases outside the gene matches: 3. Individual TCR cDNA molecules each bore their own unique molecular identifier. One entry per CDR3 protein results from TCRdb running MiXCR on the 5' RACE reads. The sample gives fewer than 60,000 distinct CDR3 sequences, about 7.4% of which show up once; less than 45% is in the top ten. Sequenced here: PBMCs, sampled at follow-up. This receptor was identified in a female donor with early-stage non-small cell lung cancer. The chain uses TRBV12-3 or TRBV12-4 and TRBJ2-1; 7 nucleotides align to TRBD2. This CDR3 reads CASRSGGYNEQFF. CDR3 nucleotides: TGTGCCAGCAGATCGGGGGGATACAATGAGCAGTTCTTC.